The source of this T cell receptor beta chain is a study of blood T cell repertoires in COVID-19. Study-wide background: Researchers got acute and convalescent COVID-19 samples from the United States, Italy and Spain. Sample material is recorded as cDNA or gDNA derived from T cells, B-cell-depleted T cells, or PBMCs.

Source study methods: Researchers report that nucleated cell counts were estimated from reference gene primer amplification. Libraries were prepared by immunoSEQ multiplex PCR; TCRdb keeps only in-frame clonotypes and omits some of them. V and J calls and clone size are given by that table; D and trimming were obtained from the DNA. The profile covers around 150,000 clones, with around 73% appearing a single time and approximately 11% taken by the ten largest. The sequencing sample was made of peripheral blood. The clonotype was recovered from a man between 60 and 75 years old who had recovered from COVID-19.

The CDR3 nucleotides read TGTGCCAGTAGCACAAGTACTAGCGGATCCTACAATGAGCAGTTCTTC. Its translation is CASSTSTSGSYNEQFF. J is TRBJ2-1 and V is TRBV19, with 8 bases aligning to TRBD2. The germline gives CDR1 LNHDA, CDR2 SQIVND (reference sequence). The CDR3 is made up of 16 amino acids. Unmatched junction bases numbered 8, after V lost 6 bases and J lost 1 base.